The clone carrying this T cell receptor (beta chain) has at least ten counts. This record belongs to a study of shared clonotypes between healthy human individuals. Generated by immunoSEQ multiplex PCR, the TCRdb table keeps only in-frame clones and is missing some. The sample consists of over 95,000 clones, approximately 70% of them appearing once. V was shortened by 3 bases and J by 6 bases, with 11 bases between the two germline ends. CDR1 MNHEY and CDR2 SMNVEV come from the germline V gene (reference sequence). The CDR3 totals 13 residues. The source of this sequence is a woman in her 30s in good health. Sequencing was done on a sample of memory CD8+ T cells sorted from blood. Noted subset: CD45RO+ cells pooled with CCR7-negative TemRA cells. The chain joins TRBV27 to TRBJ1-2; TRBD1 is a possible D gene (5 bases). CDR3 DNA: TGTGCCAGCAGTTTCGAGGGGAGGGATGGCTACACCTTC. Protein: CASSFEGRDGYTF.